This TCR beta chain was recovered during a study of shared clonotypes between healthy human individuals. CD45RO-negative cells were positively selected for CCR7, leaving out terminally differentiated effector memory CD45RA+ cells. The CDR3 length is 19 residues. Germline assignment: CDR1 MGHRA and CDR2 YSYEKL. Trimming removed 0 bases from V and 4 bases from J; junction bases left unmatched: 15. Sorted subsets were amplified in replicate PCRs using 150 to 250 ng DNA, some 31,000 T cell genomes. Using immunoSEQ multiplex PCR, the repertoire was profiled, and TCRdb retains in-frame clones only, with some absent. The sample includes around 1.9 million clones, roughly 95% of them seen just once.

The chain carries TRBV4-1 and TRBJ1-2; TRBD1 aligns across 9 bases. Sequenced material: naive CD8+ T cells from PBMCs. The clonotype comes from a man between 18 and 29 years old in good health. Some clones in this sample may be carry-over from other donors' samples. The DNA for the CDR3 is TGCGCCAGCAGCCAAGATCTGAACCCCAGGACAGGGGCTGGCTATGGCTACACCTTC. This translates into CASSQDLNPRTGAGYGYTF.